This T cell receptor beta chain derives from a study of cytomegalovirus exposure and HLA in healthy donors. This CDR3 has 16 amino acids. In germline, CDR1 is ENHRY, CDR2 SYGVKD. Trimming cost V 11 bases and J 6 bases; bases outside gene matches: 17. Study-level points and caveats: A missense DCLRE1C variant was associated with V- and J-gene trimming of TCR beta chains in a later analysis, and an independent cohort replicated the association.

This clone appeared once. The antigen is unknown. With 60 Vbeta and 13 Jbeta primers, the PCR was carried out. Assay used: immunoSEQ multiplex PCR; TCRdb lists only in-frame clones, some missing. This sample carries tens of thousands of clones, more than 60% of them seen once, and the ten largest clones take roughly 3%. Material: PBMCs. The genes are TRBV10-3 and TRBJ1-5; 9 bases fit TRBD1. The source is a man in his fifties in good health and CMV-seropositive. The CDR3 bases are TGTGCCCTTATAGACCACCCGACAGGGGGACGTCAGCCCCAGCATTTT. Protein product: CALIDHPTGGRQPQHF.